Following are 15 T cell receptor beta chains from one sample sequenced in a study of monozygotic twins with inflammatory bowel disease. TCRdb derives one entry per CDR3 protein from the 5' RACE reads, leaving out DNA. Here the sample table reports around 450,000 distinct CDR3 sequences. The source material was blood. All receptors derive from a human donor with ulcerative colitis or Crohn's disease, or a healthy co-twin of an affected twin (not recorded which).

The chain links TRBV2 to TRBJ2-6; with no DNA, the TCRdb D assignment of TRBD1 cannot be verified. Per the germline V gene, CDR1 is SNHLY and CDR2 is FYNNEI. The CDR3 has 18 amino acids. The CDR3 sequence is CASSKQGAPLGGANVLTF.

The chain has TRBV3-1 and TRBJ2-3; TCRdb's D gene call, TRBD1, goes unchecked for lack of DNA. This CDR3 has 14 amino acids. Germline V CDR1 and CDR2: LGHDT, YNNKEL (reference sequence). The CDR3 loop reads CASSRAGSADTQYF.

V usage is TRBV19 and J usage is TRBJ2-5; TCRdb's D call of TRBD2 is untestable without DNA. This CDR3 is 14 amino acids long. Germline V gene lookup returns CDR1 LNHDA and CDR2 SQIVND (reference sequence). This CDR3 is CASRGGGRPGTQYF.

This chain joins TRBV19 and TRBJ1-5; absent DNA, TCRdb's TRBD1 call cannot be checked. The CDR3 runs 14 residues. Germline CDR1 and CDR2: LNHDA and SQIVND (reference sequence). The CDR3 spells CASNTGTVNQPQHF.

The genes are TRBV12-3 or TRBV12-4 and TRBJ2-3. The CDR3 spans 14 residues. The CDR3 is CASSLLRAKDTQYF.

V and J are TRBV29-1 and TRBJ2-1. Germline V gene sequence: CDR1 SQVTM, CDR2 ANQGSEA. The CDR3 contains 13 residues. CDR3: CSVRRDSYSEQFF.

J is TRBJ1-1 and V is TRBV5-1. Germline CDR1 SGHRS, CDR2 YFSETQ. This CDR3 has 15 amino acids. This chain's CDR3 is CASSSKERSNTEAFF. The variable domain in full, completed from reference TRBV5-1 and TRBJ1-1, reads KAGVTQTPRYLIKTRGQQVTLSCSPISGHRSVSWYQQTPGQGLQFLFEYFSETQRNKGNFPGRFSGRQFSNSRSEMNVSTLELGDSALYLCASSSKERSNTEAFFGQGTRLTVV.

The rearrangement uses TRBV29-1 and TRBJ2-7; checking the TCRdb D call of TRBD1 is not possible without DNA. CDR1 is SQVTM, CDR2 ANQGSEA, per germline. CDR3 length: 13 residues. The CDR3: CSVQAGGSYEQYF.

The chain has TRBV6-5 and TRBJ2-2; TCRdb selects TRBD1, and the lack of DNA leaves this call unchecked. The CDR3 is made up of 15 amino acids. Germline V gene data show CDR1 as MNHEY and CDR2 as SVGAGI. CDR3 sequence: CASSYDSNGPGELFF.

This chain connects TRBV4-1 to TRBJ1-1; absent DNA, TCRdb's TRBD1 call cannot be checked. The CDR3 contains 16 residues. Germline loops: CDR1 MGHRA, CDR2 YSYEKL. This CDR3 is CASSQDTGQGYTEAFF.

CDR3 loop: CASSYGGGGNQPQHF. J is TRBJ1-5 and V is TRBV6-2 or TRBV6-3; TCRdb names TRBD1, which stays unverified in the absence of DNA. CDR1 and CDR2 from the germline V gene are MNHEY and SVGEGT. There are 15 residues in the CDR3.

This rearrangement joins TRBV7-3 to TRBJ2-2. This CDR3 region has 12 residues. Per the germline V gene, CDR1 is SGHTA and CDR2 is FQGTGA. The CDR3 reads CASSQTGGELFF.

The rearrangement links TRBV18 to TRBJ2-6; TCRdb designates TRBD2, a call that cannot be tested without DNA. Germline V gene data show CDR1 as KGHSH and CDR2 as LQKENI. The CDR3 loop spans 17 amino acids. CDR3 region: CASSQSEGSSGANVLTF.

J is TRBJ2-3 and V is TRBV2; TCRdb picks TRBD1, but there is no DNA to check that call. The CDR3 is 13 residues long. Germline CDR1 is SNHLY and CDR2 is FYNNEI. CDR3 region: CASSGEGADTQYF.

The chain has TRBV28 and TRBJ2-3; TCRdb designates TRBD2, a call that cannot be tested without DNA. The CDR3 contains 14 residues. Germline loops: CDR1 MDHEN, CDR2 SYDVKM. This chain's CDR3 is CASSGLAGPDTQYF.